These 27 T cell receptor beta chains were sequenced from one sample in a study of blood T cells in healthy people across ages. Through a sample-barcoded 5' primer and a J-beta primer mix, a second PCR was run for roughly 7 to 11 cycles. TCRdb independently ran MiXCR on the 5' RACE reads; one entry per CDR3 protein. The sample shows 1.5 million to 2 million distinct CDR3 sequences, 34% of them seen only once. Sequenced: blood. The receptors originated from a woman in her thirties in good health.

V is TRBV21-1 and J is TRBJ2-7. TRBV21-1 is designated a pseudogene. The CDR3 runs 15 residues. The CDR3 spells CASSEELGLLYEQYF. The DNA of the CDR3 is TGTGCCAGCAGCGAAGAGTTAGGGCTACTCTACGAGCAGTACTTC.

This clonotype has ten or more counts. This chain connects TRBV29-1 to TRBJ2-7; D is possibly TRBD2 (6 bases). The CDR3 has 11 amino acids. V lost 4 bases to trimming and J lost 4 bases, with 8 bases between them. Germline-derived CDR1 and CDR2 are SQVTM and ANQGSEA. This CDR3 is CSVARGYEQYF. The CDR3, as DNA: TGCAGCGTTGCCCGGGGGTACGAGCAGTACTTC.

The chain recombines TRBV20-1 with TRBJ1-2; D is uncertain. Germline V CDR1 and CDR2: DFQATT, SNEGSKA (reference sequence). The germline V and J ends were trimmed by 1 base and 8 bases, with 14 bases remaining between them. The CDR3 length is 13 residues. Here the CDR3 reads CSARGSPEGGYTF. The DNA for the CDR3 is TGCAGTGCTAGAGGTTCACCCGAAGGGGGCTACACCTTC.

The V call is TRBV30, the J call TRBJ1-4; a possible D gene is TRBD1 (6 bases). This CDR3 spans 13 amino acids. The germline CDR1 and CDR2 sequences are GTSNPN and SVGIG (reference sequence). The germline V and J ends were trimmed by 4 bases and 9 bases, with 15 bases remaining between them. CDR3 region: CAWTRQAAQKLFF. The DNA for the CDR3 is TGTGCCTGGACCCGACAGGCTGCGCAAAAACTGTTTTTT. Combining the CDR3 with reference TRBV30 and TRBJ1-4 gives the whole variable domain SQTIHQWPATLVQPVGSPLSLECTVEGTSNPNLYWYRQAAGRGLQLLFYSVGIGQISSEVPQNLSASRPQDRQFILSSKKLLLSDSGFYLCAWTRQAAQKLFFGSGTQLSVL.

V gene TRBV2 combines with J gene TRBJ2-1; 12 bases align to TRBD1. The CDR3 loop spans 14 amino acids. Germline CDR1 is SNHLY and CDR2 is FYNNEI. V trimming: 9 bases; J trimming: 6 bases; junction bases outside the gene matches: 6. The CDR3 bases are TGTGCCAGTACTCGGGACAGGGGGCCCAATGAGCAGTTCTTC. This sequence encodes CASTRDRGPNEQFF.

The chain employs TRBV28 and TRBJ2-5; TRBD1 or TRBD2 may be the D gene (5 bases each). TRBJ2-7 matches the DNA end more closely, so the J call is doubtful. Germline CDR1 and CDR2: MDHEN and SYDVKM. The CDR3 runs to 14 residues. CDR3 residues: CASSRDQGLYEQYF. DNA for the CDR3: TGTGCCAGCAGCCGGGACCAGGGCCTATACGAGCAGTACTTC.

The chain joins TRBV3-1 to TRBJ2-3; D uncertain. The germline gives CDR1 LGHDT, CDR2 YNNKEL (reference sequence). The CDR3 consists of 15 residues. Trimming left V 0 bases short and J 5 bases short, with 12 bases between. As DNA, the CDR3 is TGTGCCAGCAGCCAAGATGGTCTAGTTAAAGATACGCAGTATTTT. Encoded protein: CASSQDGLVKDTQYF.

This clonotype has a handful of counts. The junction and the germline gene differ at one end; a read error may be behind it. The genes are TRBV29-1 and TRBJ2-6, with 10 bases lining up with TRBD1. The CDR3 length is 17 residues. Germline values: CDR1 SQVTM, CDR2 ANQGSEA. This CDR3 is CSVELPGQGTGANVRTF. The CDR3 DNA is TGCAGCGTTGAACTCCCGGGACAGGGGACTGGGGCCAACGTCCGGACTTTC. The variable domain in full, with the rest retrieved from reference TRBV29-1 and TRBJ2-6, is SAVISQKPSRDICQRGTSLTIQCQVDSQVTMMFWYRQQPGQSLTLIATANQGSEATYESGFVIDKFPISRPNLTFSTLTVSNMSPEDSSIYLCSVELPGQGTGANVRTFGAGSRLTVL.

The chain has TRBV20-1 and TRBJ2-1; D is perhaps TRBD1 (5 bases). CDR3 size: 15 residues. Germline CDR1 reads DFQATT; CDR2 reads SNEGSKA (reference sequence). Trimming left V 4 bases short and J 6 bases short, with 19 bases between. In DNA form, the CDR3 reads TGCAGTGCTAACCCGTTTTGGGGCTCCAGCAATGAGCAGTTCTTC. This translates into CSANPFWGSSNEQFF.

This chain joins TRBV2 and TRBJ2-1; 9 positions agree with TRBD2. This CDR3 spans 17 amino acids. Germline values: CDR1 SNHLY, CDR2 FYNNEI. Trimming cost V 5 bases and J 6 bases; bases outside gene matches: 14. The CDR3 region is CASSKRTSALGANEQFF. CDR3 in DNA: TGTGCCAGCAGTAAAAGGACTAGCGCCCTGGGGGCCAATGAGCAGTTCTTC.

This clonotype has just a few counts. The chain combines TRBV20-1 with TRBJ2-7; TRBD1 is a possible D gene (8 bases). Germline V CDR1 and CDR2: DFQATT, SNEGSKA (reference sequence). This CDR3 contains 23 residues. V lost 1 base and J 6 bases, leaving 43 bases between the germline ends. CDR3 sequence: CSARATGGERTGILQNGVGEQYF. The CDR3, as DNA: TGCAGTGCTAGAGCAACAGGGGGGGAGCGGACGGGCATCCTACAAAACGGGGTGGGCGAGCAGTACTTC.

V usage is TRBV9 and J usage is TRBJ2-1; TRBD2 aligns across 13 bases. This CDR3 comprises 18 residues. V was clipped by 0 bases and J by 9 bases; unmatched bases: 12. Germline-derived CDR1 and CDR2 are SGDLS and YYNGEE. CDR3 amino acids: CASSVDRATSGRRGEQFF. Here the CDR3 DNA reads TGTGCCAGCAGCGTAGACCGAGCGACTAGCGGGAGGCGGGGTGAGCAGTTCTTC.

The table lists this clonotype with a few counts. The chain couples TRBV30 to TRBJ1-2; 10 bases agree with TRBD1. Per the germline V gene, CDR1 is GTSNPN and CDR2 is SVGIG (reference sequence). With 2 bases clipped from V and 7 bases from J, the junction kept 7 bases outside the gene matches. The CDR3 has 14 residues. Here the CDR3 DNA reads TGTGCCTGGAGTTCTGGGACAGGGGCCCCTGGCTACACCTTC. Protein: CAWSSGTGAPGYTF. Together with reference TRBV30 and TRBJ1-2, the CDR3 gives the full variable domain: SQTIHQWPATLVQPVGSPLSLECTVEGTSNPNLYWYRQAAGRGLQLLFYSVGIGQISSEVPQNLSASRPQDRQFILSSKKLLLSDSGFYLCAWSSGTGAPGYTFGSGTRLTVV.

This clonotype was seen a few times. The chain couples TRBV4-2 to TRBJ2-5; TRBD2 aligns across 13 bases. The CDR3 has 17 residues. Trimming removed 1 base from V and 5 bases from J; junction bases left unmatched: 7. Per germline, CDR1 LGHNA and CDR2 YNFKEQ. The CDR3 is CASSQGTSGGAGETQYF. CDR3 coding DNA: TGTGCCAGCAGCCAAGGGACTAGCGGGGGAGCCGGGGAGACCCAGTACTTC.

In this sample, this clonotype turned up a few times. V and J are TRBV20-1 and TRBJ1-1; D uncertain. This CDR3 contains 13 residues. Trimming pared 6 bases from V and 1 base from J, leaving 12 bases between. Germline V gene data show CDR1 as DFQATT and CDR2 as SNEGSKA (reference sequence). In DNA, the CDR3 is TGCAGTGCCCAGACGTTATGGAACACTGAAGCTTTCTTT. The encoded protein is CSAQTLWNTEAFF.

The rearrangement uses TRBV3-1 and TRBJ1-2; no clear D gene. Germline CDR1 is LGHDT and CDR2 is YNNKEL (reference sequence). The CDR3 length is 13 residues. V was trimmed by 3 bases and J by 8 bases, leaving 13 bases between them. The chain's CDR3 is CASSHQDGRGYTF. In nucleotides, the CDR3 is TGTGCCAGCAGCCACCAGGACGGAAGGGGCTACACCTTC.

The chain combines TRBV20-1 with TRBJ2-5, with unresolved D. CDR1 and CDR2 from the germline V gene are DFQATT and SNEGSKA (reference sequence). The CDR3 length is 12 residues. V was trimmed by 3 bases and J by 5 bases, leaving 10 bases between them. The CDR3 sequence is CSARVSGETQYF. Here the CDR3 DNA reads TGCAGTGCTAGGGTCTCTGGGGAGACCCAGTACTTC.

This clonotype was seen a few times. The chain has TRBV7-9 and TRBJ2-1, with D tentatively TRBD1 or TRBD2 (5 bases each). This CDR3 contains 12 residues. Looked up from germline, CDR1 is SEHNR and CDR2 is FQNEAQ (reference sequence). Trimming stripped 5 bases from V and 8 bases from J, with 10 bases between. CDR3 sequence (DNA): TGTGCCAGCAGCAGAATGGGGGATGAGCAGTTCTTC. Protein product: CASSRMGDEQFF.

The rearrangement links TRBV7-2 to TRBJ2-7, with 7 bases lining up with TRBD1. CDR1 is SGHTA and CDR2 is FQGNSA in the germline V gene. V shed 3 bases, J shed 9 bases, and the junction held 14 bases outside the gene matches. The CDR3 extends over 15 amino acids. The CDR3 here is CASSFPDTGEYRQYF. The CDR3 DNA reads as TGTGCCAGCAGCTTTCCGGACACAGGGGAGTACAGGCAGTACTTC.

This clonotype was seen only a few times. The chain joins TRBV12-3 or TRBV12-4 to TRBJ2-3; D gene uncertain. V gave up 4 bases and J gave up 2 bases, with 13 bases separating them. The CDR3 loop spans 15 amino acids. The CDR3 is CASSSSSSLTDTQYF. DNA for the CDR3: TGTGCCAGCAGTTCGAGCTCTTCCCTCACAGATACGCAGTATTTT.

On this clonotype itself: This may arise from a read error, as a much more abundant clone is one base away. Here the CDR3 reads CASSYQGGETRYF. For the CDR3, the DNA is TGTGCCAGCAGTTACCAGGGGGGAGAGACCCGGTACTTC. This chain connects TRBV6-6 to TRBJ2-5; D perhaps matches TRBD1 (7 bases). The CDR3 extends over 13 amino acids. Germline CDR1 is MNHNY and CDR2 is SVGAGI (reference sequence).

In its sample, this clonotype was seen a few times. The gene calls are TRBV4-1 and TRBJ2-1; tentative D call: TRBD1 (5 bases). The CDR3 extends over 15 amino acids. From germline, CDR1 is MGHRA and CDR2 YSYEKL. V was pared by 1 base and J by 2 bases, with 9 bases between. The CDR3 bases are TGCGCCAGCAGCCAAGGTGGGGCAGCCTACAATGAGCAGTTCTTC. Amino acid sequence: CASSQGGAAYNEQFF.

The chain joins TRBV5-1 to TRBJ1-2; perhaps TRBD1 as D (6 bases). V was trimmed by 4 bases and J by 2 bases, leaving 12 bases between them. CDR3 length: 14 residues. Germline V gene lookup returns CDR1 SGHRS and CDR2 YFSETQ. Here the CDR3 DNA reads TGCGCCAGCAGCGTTATCGGACAGAACTATGGCTACACCTTC. Amino acid sequence: CASSVIGQNYGYTF.

CDR3 in DNA: TGTGCCAGCAGTCCACCCAGCGGGAGGGATTACAATGAGCAGTTCTTC. Encoded protein: CASSPPSGRDYNEQFF. The chain recombines TRBV28 with TRBJ2-1; 10 bases are shared with TRBD2. V gave up 5 bases and J gave up 4 bases; unmatched junction bases: 8. The length of the CDR3 is 16 residues. Germline lookup yields CDR1 MDHEN and CDR2 SYDVKM. Looking up the rest from reference TRBV28 and TRBJ2-1 gives the full variable domain: DVKVTQSSRYLVKRTGEKVFLECVQDMDHENMFWYRQDPGLGLRLIYFSYDVKMKEKGDIPEGYSVSREKKERFSLILESASTNQTSMYLCASSPPSGRDYNEQFFGPGTRLTVL.

On this clonotype itself: Mismatch with germline at one junction end may stem from a read error. The genes are TRBV4-1 and TRBJ1-2, with unresolved D. The germline gives CDR1 MGHRA, CDR2 YSYEKL. The CDR3 runs to 14 residues. The CDR3 DNA reads TGCGCCAGCAGCCAAGCACAGTTACCCTATGGCCACACCTTC. Translating it yields CASSQAQLPYGHTF.

The V gene is TRBV10-2, the J gene TRBJ2-7, with 8 bases aligning to TRBD1. V trimming: 9 bases; J trimming: 3 bases; junction bases outside the gene matches: 10. Germline-derived CDR1 and CDR2 are WSHSY and SAAADI. The CDR3 loop spans 14 amino acids. This CDR3 is CASHSGQGFYEQYF. Written as DNA, the CDR3 is TGCGCCAGTCACAGCGGACAGGGATTCTACGAGCAGTACTTC.

Worth noting for this clonotype: Being one base from a much bigger clone, this may be a read error. V usage is TRBV5-6 and J usage is TRBJ2-7; possibly TRBD1 or TRBD2 for D (5 bases each). Germline V gene sequence: CDR1 SGHDT, CDR2 YYEEEE. The CDR3 sequence is 13 residues long. The CDR3 nucleotides read TGTGCCAACAGCTGGGACGGGTCCTACGAGCAGTACTTC. It yields the protein CANSWDGSYEQYF.